The rows below give T cell receptor beta chains drawn from one sample of a study of blood T cells in healthy people across ages. One entry per CDR3 protein results from TCRdb running MiXCR on the 5' RACE reads. This table holds about 700,000 distinct CDR3 sequences, 32% found once. The source material was blood. The receptors come from a woman aged 80 or over in good health. The CDR3 runs from the conserved cysteine through the conserved F or W. A D gene is named only where the DNA matches it firmly. The size entry is marked missing in some rows and otherwise reads once, few, many or a size class.

d_call,v_call,j_call,clone_size,cdr3_aa,cdr3_nt
-,TRBV10-3,TRBJ2-5,-,CAISESRAQETQYF,TGTGCCATCAGTGAGTCGCGGGCGCAAGAGACCCAGTACTTC
TRBD1,TRBV12-3/TRBV12-4,TRBJ1-2,few,CASSSGGRLNYGYTF,TGTGCCAGCAGTTCAGGGGGAAGACTCAACTATGGCTACACCTTC
-,TRBV3-1,TRBJ2-5,many,CASSHASRGETQYF,TGTGCCAGCAGCCACGCCTCTCGGGGAGAGACCCAGTACTTC
TRBD1,TRBV19,TRBJ2-1,many,CASREQGAEEQFF,TGTGCCAGTAGGGAACAGGGGGCAGAGGAGCAGTTCTTC
-,TRBV5-1,TRBJ2-3,many,CASSLRGLTTDTQYF,TGCGCCAGCAGCTTGCGGGGGCTCACCACAGATACGCAGTATTTT
TRBD2,TRBV20-1,TRBJ2-1,-,CSARSLAGEYNEQFF,TGCAGTGCTAGATCCCTAGCGGGGGAGTACAATGAGCAGTTCTTC
TRBD1,TRBV6-1,TRBJ2-4,many,CASSEVGQGGIQYF,TGTGCCAGCAGTGAAGTTGGACAGGGGGGTATTCAGTACTTC
TRBD2,TRBV6-5,TRBJ2-5,few,CASSTRTSGGNEQYF,TGTGCCAGCAGTACACGGACTAGCGGGGGAAATGAGCAGTACTTC
TRBD2,TRBV7-9,TRBJ2-7,many,CASSSGRYEQYF,TGTGCCAGCAGCTCCGGGAGGTACGAGCAGTACTTC
TRBD1,TRBV5-6,TRBJ2-1,-,CASSCGQGKETQFF,TGTGCCAGCAGCTGCGGACAGGGAAAAGAGACCCAGTTCTTC
TRBD2,TRBV7-3,TRBJ2-1,many,CASSPDSGLAFNEQFF,TGTGCCAGCAGCCCAGACTCGGGACTAGCGTTCAATGAGCAGTTCTTC
TRBD1,TRBV27,TRBJ2-4,-,CASSRTGGGSKNIQYF,TGTGCCAGCAGCAGGACAGGGGGCGGTTCCAAAAACATTCAGTACTTC
-,TRBV29-1,TRBJ2-3,-,CSVDAGGRGADMQYF,TGCAGCGTAGATGCCGGGGGCAGGGGCGCAGATATGCAGTATTTT
-,TRBV20-1,TRBJ2-7,-,CSLGGNSYEQYF,TGCAGCCTTGGGGGGAATTCCTACGAGCAGTACTTC
-,TRBV28,TRBJ2-7,few,CASSTLSEQYF,TGTGCCAGCAGTACCCTATCCGAGCAGTACTTC